These 9 T cell receptor beta chains were sequenced from one sample in a study of blood T cells in healthy people across ages. A second about 7 to 11 cycle PCR used barcoded and J-beta primers. TCRdb re-called the 5' RACE reads with MiXCR, one entry per CDR3 protein. The data show about 1.1 million distinct CDR3 sequences, around two fifths seen once. The material sequenced was blood. These receptors were collected from a man younger than 30 in good health.

The chain couples TRBV12-3 or TRBV12-4 to TRBJ1-5, with D unclear. The CDR3 totals 13 residues. Trimming cost V 7 bases and J 2 bases, with 9 bases left between them. The CDR3 sequence: CASTSDRNQPQHF. In DNA form, the CDR3 reads TGTGCCAGCACTTCAGACCGCAATCAGCCCCAGCATTTT.

Notes on this clonotype: A junction boundary mismatches the germline segment, possibly from a read error. The chain carries TRBV4-3 and TRBJ2-1; 9 positions match TRBD2. The CDR3 consists of 18 residues. Germline CDR1 is LGHNA and CDR2 is YSLEER. The CDR3 reads CASSQGFAASGAYNEHFF. The CDR3 DNA reads TGCGCCAGCAGCCAGGGGTTCGCGGCTAGCGGGGCCTACAATGAGCATTTCTTC.

This clonotype was seen at least ten times. Its ends do not fully match the called genes, so a read error is possible. This rearrangement joins TRBV12-3 or TRBV12-4 to TRBJ1-1, with no clear D. The CDR3 spans 13 residues. CDR3 in amino acids: CASSLGKNTEAFF. The DNA for the CDR3 is TGTGCCAGCAGCTTAGGGAAGAACACTGAAGCTTTCTTT.

This chain joins TRBV12-3 or TRBV12-4 and TRBJ2-2; no firm D call. The V gene lost 2 bases and the J gene lost 7 bases, with 8 bases spanning the gap. This CDR3 comprises 13 residues. CDR3 sequence (DNA): TGTGCCAGCAGTTTATATCCCGGCGGGGAGCTGTTTTTT. Translation: CASSLYPGGELFF.

This clonotype was counted only a few times. The chain couples TRBV4-1 to TRBJ1-2, with D perhaps matching TRBD1 (5 bases). The CDR3 is 15 residues long. The germline V and J ends were trimmed by 1 base and 6 bases, with 15 bases remaining between them. Germline loops: CDR1 MGHRA, CDR2 YSYEKL. The CDR3 is CASSQVLGPVDGYTF. Here the CDR3 DNA reads TGCGCCAGCAGCCAAGTTCTGGGGCCCGTTGATGGCTACACCTTC.

This clonotype was counted only a few times. The chain recombines TRBV4-2 with TRBJ1-5, with D possibly being TRBD1 (5 bases). This CDR3 is built from 15 residues. CDR1 LGHNA and CDR2 YNFKEQ come from the germline V gene. Trimming removed 1 base at V and 8 bases at J, with 15 bases between. CDR3 DNA: TGTGCCAGCAGCCAAGGGGGGGACTGGATGGAGCCCCAGCATTTT. Translation: CASSQGGDWMEPQHF.

The genes are TRBV7-2 and TRBJ1-2; no clear D. The V gene lost 5 bases and the J gene lost 12 bases, with 19 bases spanning the gap. Germline loops: CDR1 SGHTA, CDR2 FQGNSA. The CDR3 extends over 13 amino acids. CDR3 DNA sequence: TGTGCCAGCAGCGAAAATCCGCGGACGTTAGACACCTTC. As protein: CASSENPRTLDTF. Drawing the rest from reference TRBV7-2 and TRBJ1-2, the complete variable domain is GAGVSQSPSNKVTEKGKDVELRCDPISGHTALYWYRQSLGQGLEFLIYFQGNSAPDKSGLPSDRFSAERTGGSVSTLTIQRTQQEDSAVYLCASSENPRTLDTFGSGTRLTVV.

The chain uses TRBV7-9 and TRBJ2-1, with D perhaps matching TRBD1 (5 bases). CDR3 length: 12 amino acids. Germline-derived CDR1 and CDR2 are SEHNR and FQNEAQ (reference sequence). The V end lost 5 bases, the J end lost 8 bases, and 10 bases lay between the germline ends. The CDR3 region is CASSHRSDEQFF. The CDR3 bases are TGTGCCAGCAGCCACAGGTCCGATGAGCAGTTCTTC.

The V and J genes are TRBV12-5 and TRBJ1-5; D gene uncertain. Germline V gives CDR1 LGHNT, CDR2 FRNRAP. This CDR3 has 13 residues. Trimming cost V 2 bases and J 3 bases, with 5 bases left between them. The CDR3 coding sequence is TGTGCTAGTGGTTTGTCCACCAATCAGCCCCAGCATTTT. Translated: CASGLSTNQPQHF.